This record covers a single T cell receptor beta chain. Antigen unknown. The CDR3 extends 3 residues past the end of the read, so its final part is completed from the germline J gene. The sample comes from a study of T cells in women clearing cervical HPV infection. Study summary: Controls gave blood once infection was undetectable; cases at lesion identification. Only a few women had HLA typing results available.

TCRdb's copy holds only in-frame clones and misses some; the assay was immunoSEQ multiplex PCR. The repertoire shows about 46,000 clones; the top ten hold roughly 35%. Overall study results and limits: Controls had more TRBV6-7 (approximately 0.16%) than cases (roughly 0.11%). CIN3+ cases had significantly higher TCR richness than controls; evenness did not differ.

This CDR3 region has 14 residues. Germline lookup yields CDR1 SGHKS and CDR2 YYEKEE (reference sequence). J was trimmed by 7 bases and V by 4 bases; bases with no gene match: 3. The clonotype comes from a woman between 18 and 75 years old with a cervical HPV16 infection that either progressed to CIN3+ or cleared (not recorded which). What was sequenced was blood buffy coat. V usage is TRBV5-5 and J usage is TRBJ1-4, with 11 positions matching TRBD1. Incomplete CDR3 DNA: TGTGCCAGCAGCCGGGGACAGGGGGTTGAAAAA. Protein sequence: CASSRGQGVEK. The CDR3 in full is CASSRGQGVEKLFF.